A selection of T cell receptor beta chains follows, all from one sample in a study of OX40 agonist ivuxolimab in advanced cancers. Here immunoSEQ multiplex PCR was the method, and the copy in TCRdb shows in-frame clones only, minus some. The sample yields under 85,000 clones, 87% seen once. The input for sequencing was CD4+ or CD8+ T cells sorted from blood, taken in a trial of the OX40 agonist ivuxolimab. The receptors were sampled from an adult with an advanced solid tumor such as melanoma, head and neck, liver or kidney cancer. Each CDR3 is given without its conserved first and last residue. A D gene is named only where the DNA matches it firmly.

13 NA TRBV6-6 ASSYSAQDNSPLH
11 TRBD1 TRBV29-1 SVAGQLNEKLF
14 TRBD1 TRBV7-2 ASSFSRQGFVHGYT
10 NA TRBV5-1 ASSRAGDEQF
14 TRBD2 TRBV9 ASSVEASSGRGELF
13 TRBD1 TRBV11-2 ASSLTRTGRSEQF
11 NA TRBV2 ASRPDSQETQY
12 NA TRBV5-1 ASSRDSNTGELF
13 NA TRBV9 ASSVGDLAKNIQY
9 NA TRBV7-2 ASSPGMEQY
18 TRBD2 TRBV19 ASSIDGSGRRGNSYNEQF
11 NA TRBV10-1 ASSESLRDEQY
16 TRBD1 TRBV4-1 ASSPVGLRGLSNQPQH
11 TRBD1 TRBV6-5 ASSRDRDYEAF
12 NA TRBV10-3 AISGTLTNEKLF
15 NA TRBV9 ASSPTGTRSGANVLT
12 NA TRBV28 ASSLWPVTTEAF
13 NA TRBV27 ASSPTPQGFEKLF
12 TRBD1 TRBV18 ASSPTRGIDEQF
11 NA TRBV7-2 ASSLAGTYEQF
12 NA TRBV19 ASSITGSSHEQY
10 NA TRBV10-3 AIQEGNQPQH
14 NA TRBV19 ASSRILSPGANVLT
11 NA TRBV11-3 ASSLERPDTQY
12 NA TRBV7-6 ASSWWEKSDTQY
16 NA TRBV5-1 ASSLQNDAAYSYNEQF
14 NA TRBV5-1 ASSPSTGSSTDTQY
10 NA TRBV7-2 ASSSRFGGYT
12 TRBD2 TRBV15 ATSKRLAADTQY
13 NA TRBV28 ASHGADRYNSPLH
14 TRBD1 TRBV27 ASSPGQNKGSYGYT
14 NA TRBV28 ASSFTGTSGANVLT
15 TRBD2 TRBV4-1 ASSQKAEVRGNNEQF
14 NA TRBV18 ASSPKQDRSGNTIY
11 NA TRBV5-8 ASSFPGRNEQF
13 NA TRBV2 ASSTQGSGEETQY
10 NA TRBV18 AAGASSYEQY
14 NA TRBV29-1 SVSRQPGAMNTEAF
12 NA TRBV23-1 ASATAPPRQGQF
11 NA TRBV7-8 ASSLEGPLAAF
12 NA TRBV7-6 ASSLSQAQETQY
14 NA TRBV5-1 ASSPTSLGPQETQY
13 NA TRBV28 ASSFGPSSTDTQY
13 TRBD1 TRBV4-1 ASRQGTGPLYGYT
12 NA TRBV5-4 ASSWDSISYEQY
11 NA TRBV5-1 ASSFLRNTEAF
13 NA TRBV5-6 ASSFKGGQDQPQH
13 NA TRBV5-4 ASSLEKENNSPLH
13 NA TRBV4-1 ASSQDPGSGETQY
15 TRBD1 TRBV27 ASSKGTGGASGGKLF
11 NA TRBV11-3 ASSFGPNTEAF
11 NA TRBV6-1 ASRVGSGNTIY
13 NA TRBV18 ASSPGETGQGEQY
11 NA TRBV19 ASGTRGLDEQY
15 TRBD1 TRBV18 ASSPPTGGTNTGELF